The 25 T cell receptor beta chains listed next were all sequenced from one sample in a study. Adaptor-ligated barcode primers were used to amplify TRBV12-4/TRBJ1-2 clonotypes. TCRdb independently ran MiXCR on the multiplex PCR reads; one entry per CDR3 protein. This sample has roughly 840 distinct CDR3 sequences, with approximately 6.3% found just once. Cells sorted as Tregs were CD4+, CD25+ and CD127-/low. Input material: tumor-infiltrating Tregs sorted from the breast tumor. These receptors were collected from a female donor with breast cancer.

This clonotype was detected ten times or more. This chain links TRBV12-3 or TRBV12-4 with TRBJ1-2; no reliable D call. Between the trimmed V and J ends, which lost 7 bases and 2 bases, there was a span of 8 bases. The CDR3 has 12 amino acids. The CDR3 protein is CASIMVNYGYTF. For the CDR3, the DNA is TGTGCCAGCATTATGGTGAACTATGGCTACACCTTC.

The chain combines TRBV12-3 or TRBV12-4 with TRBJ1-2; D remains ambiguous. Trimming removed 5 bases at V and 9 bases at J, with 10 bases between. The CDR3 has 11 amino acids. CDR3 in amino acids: CASSATSSYTF. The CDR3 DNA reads TGTGCCAGCAGTGCGACGTCGAGCTACACCTTC.

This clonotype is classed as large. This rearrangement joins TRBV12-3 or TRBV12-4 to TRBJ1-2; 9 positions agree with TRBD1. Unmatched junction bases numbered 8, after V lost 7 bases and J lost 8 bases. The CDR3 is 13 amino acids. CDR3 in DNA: TGTGCCAGCAACCTAGGACAGGGGTTCGGCTACACCTTC. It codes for CASNLGQGFGYTF.

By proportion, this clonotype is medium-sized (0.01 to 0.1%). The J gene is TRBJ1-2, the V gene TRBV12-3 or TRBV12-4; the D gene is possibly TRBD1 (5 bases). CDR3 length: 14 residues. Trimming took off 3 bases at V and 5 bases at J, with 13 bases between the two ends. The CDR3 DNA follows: TGTGCCAGCAGTTTGACAGATGGTGGTTATGGCTACACCTTC. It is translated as CASSLTDGGYGYTF.

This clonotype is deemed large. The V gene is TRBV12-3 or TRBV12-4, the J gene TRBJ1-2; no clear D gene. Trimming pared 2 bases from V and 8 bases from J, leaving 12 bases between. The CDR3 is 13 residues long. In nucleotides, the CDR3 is TGTGCCAGCAGTTTATTAGCGGCGGAAGGCTACACCTTC. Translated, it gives CASSLLAAEGYTF.

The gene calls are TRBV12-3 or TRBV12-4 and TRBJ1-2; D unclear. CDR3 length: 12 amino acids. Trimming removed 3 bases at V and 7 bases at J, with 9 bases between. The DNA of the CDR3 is TGTGCCAGCAGTTTCCAGTGGGGTGGCTACACCTTC. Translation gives CASSFQWGGYTF.

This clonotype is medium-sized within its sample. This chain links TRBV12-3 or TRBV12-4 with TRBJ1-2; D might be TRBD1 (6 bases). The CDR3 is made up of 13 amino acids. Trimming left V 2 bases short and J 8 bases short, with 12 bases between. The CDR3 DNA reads TGTGCCAGCAGTTTAACCAGGGGCAAGGGCTACACCTTC. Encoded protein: CASSLTRGKGYTF.

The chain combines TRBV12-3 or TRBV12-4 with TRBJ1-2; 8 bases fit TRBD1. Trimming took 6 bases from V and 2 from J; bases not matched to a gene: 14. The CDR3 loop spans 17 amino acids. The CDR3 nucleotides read TGTGCCAGCAGACTCCGAGGACCCGGGACAGGCAACTATGGCTACACCTTC. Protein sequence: CASRLRGPGTGNYGYTF.

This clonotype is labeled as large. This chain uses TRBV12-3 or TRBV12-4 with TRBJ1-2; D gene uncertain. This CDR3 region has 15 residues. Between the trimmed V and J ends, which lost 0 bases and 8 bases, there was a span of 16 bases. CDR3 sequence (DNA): TGTGCCAGCAGTTTAGCGCTTGGCGGACTATGGGGCTACACCTTC. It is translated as CASSLALGGLWGYTF.

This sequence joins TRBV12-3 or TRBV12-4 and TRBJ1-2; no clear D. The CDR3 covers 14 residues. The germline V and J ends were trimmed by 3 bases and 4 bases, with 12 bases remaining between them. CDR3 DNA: TGTGCCAGCAGTTTTGGAAGTGGGGTCTATGGCTACACCTTC. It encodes CASSFGSGVYGYTF.

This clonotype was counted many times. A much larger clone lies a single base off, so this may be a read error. The CDR3 here is CASSLDSYGYTF. The CDR3, as DNA: TGTGCCAGCAGTTTAGACAGCTATGGCTACACCTTC. The chain employs TRBV12-3 or TRBV12-4 and TRBJ1-2; D not resolved. The CDR3 has 12 residues. V gave up 1 base and J gave up 4 bases, with 4 bases separating them.

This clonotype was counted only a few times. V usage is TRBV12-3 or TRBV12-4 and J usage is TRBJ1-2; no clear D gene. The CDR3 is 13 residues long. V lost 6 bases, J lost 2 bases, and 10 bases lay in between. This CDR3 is CASRSDKNYGYTF. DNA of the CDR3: TGTGCCAGCAGGTCAGACAAGAACTATGGCTACACCTTC.

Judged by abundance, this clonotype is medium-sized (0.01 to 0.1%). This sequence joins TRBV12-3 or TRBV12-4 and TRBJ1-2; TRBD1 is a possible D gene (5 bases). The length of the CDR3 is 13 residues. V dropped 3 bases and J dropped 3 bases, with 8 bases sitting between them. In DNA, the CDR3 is TGTGCCAGCAGTTTCTCCAGGGACTATGGCTACACCTTC. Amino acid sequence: CASSFSRDYGYTF.

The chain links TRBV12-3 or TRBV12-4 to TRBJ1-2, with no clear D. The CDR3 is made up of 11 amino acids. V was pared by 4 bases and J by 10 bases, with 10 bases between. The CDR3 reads CASSSNYNYTF. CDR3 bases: TGTGCCAGCAGTTCTAACTATAACTACACCTTC.

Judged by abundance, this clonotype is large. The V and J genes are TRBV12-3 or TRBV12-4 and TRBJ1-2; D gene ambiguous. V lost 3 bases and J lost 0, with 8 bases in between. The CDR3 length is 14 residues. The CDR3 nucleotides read TGTGCCAGCAGTTTCTCTGGTACTAACTATGGCTACACCTTC. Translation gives CASSFSGTNYGYTF.

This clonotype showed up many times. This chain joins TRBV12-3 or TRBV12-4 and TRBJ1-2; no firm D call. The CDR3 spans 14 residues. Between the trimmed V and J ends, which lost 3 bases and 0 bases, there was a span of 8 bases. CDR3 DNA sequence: TGTGCCAGCAGTTTCAGGTCATCTAACTATGGCTACACCTTC. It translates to CASSFRSSNYGYTF.

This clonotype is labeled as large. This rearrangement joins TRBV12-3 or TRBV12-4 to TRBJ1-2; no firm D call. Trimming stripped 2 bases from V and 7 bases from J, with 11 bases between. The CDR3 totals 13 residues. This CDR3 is CASSLSSEFGYTF. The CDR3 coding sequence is TGTGCCAGCAGTTTAAGCTCAGAGTTTGGCTACACCTTC.

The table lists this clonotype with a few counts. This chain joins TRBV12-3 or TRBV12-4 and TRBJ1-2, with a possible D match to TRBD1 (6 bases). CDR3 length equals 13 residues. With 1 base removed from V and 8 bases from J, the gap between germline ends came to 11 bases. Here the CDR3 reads CASSLEAGEGYTF. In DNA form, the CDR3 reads TGTGCCAGCAGTTTAGAGGCAGGGGAGGGCTACACCTTC.

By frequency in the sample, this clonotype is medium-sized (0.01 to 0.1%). The CDR3 nucleotides are TGTGCCAGCAGTCTCCTGGGCTATGGCTACACCTTC. Translation: CASSLLGYGYTF. The genes are TRBV12-3 or TRBV12-4 and TRBJ1-2; D remains ambiguous. The CDR3 runs 12 residues. V shed 5 bases and J shed 4 bases, with 8 bases lying between them.

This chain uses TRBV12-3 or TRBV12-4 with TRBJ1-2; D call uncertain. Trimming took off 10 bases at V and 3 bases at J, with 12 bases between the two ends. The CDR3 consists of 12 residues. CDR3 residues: CATNRMDYGYTF. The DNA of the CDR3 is TGTGCCACCAATCGGATGGACTATGGCTACACCTTC.

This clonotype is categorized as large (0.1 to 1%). The CDR3 DNA reads TGTGCCAGCAGCCTGGACAGCCTCTATGGCTACACCTTC. Encoded protein: CASSLDSLYGYTF. This rearrangement joins TRBV12-3 or TRBV12-4 to TRBJ1-2; TRBD1 is a possible D gene (6 bases). This CDR3 comprises 13 residues. Trimming shortened V by 6 bases and J by 4 bases, and 12 bases separated the two germline ends.

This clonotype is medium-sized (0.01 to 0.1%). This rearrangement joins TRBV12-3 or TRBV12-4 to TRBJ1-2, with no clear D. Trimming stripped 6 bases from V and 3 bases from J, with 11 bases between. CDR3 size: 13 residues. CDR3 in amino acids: CASSQQPDYGYTF. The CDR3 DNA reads TGTGCCAGCAGCCAACAGCCAGACTATGGCTACACCTTC.

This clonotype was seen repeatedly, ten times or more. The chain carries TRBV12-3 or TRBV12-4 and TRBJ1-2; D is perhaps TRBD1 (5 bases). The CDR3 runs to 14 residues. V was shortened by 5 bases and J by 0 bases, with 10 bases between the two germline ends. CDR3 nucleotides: TGTGCCAGCAGTGGGACCGGAGCTAACTATGGCTACACCTTC. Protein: CASSGTGANYGYTF.

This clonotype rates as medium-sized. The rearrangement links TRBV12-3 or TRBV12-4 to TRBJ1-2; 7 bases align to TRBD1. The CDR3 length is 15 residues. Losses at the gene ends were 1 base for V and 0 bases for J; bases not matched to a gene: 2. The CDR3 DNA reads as TGTGCCAGCAGTTTAGGACAGGGAGCTAACTATGGCTACACCTTC. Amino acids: CASSLGQGANYGYTF.

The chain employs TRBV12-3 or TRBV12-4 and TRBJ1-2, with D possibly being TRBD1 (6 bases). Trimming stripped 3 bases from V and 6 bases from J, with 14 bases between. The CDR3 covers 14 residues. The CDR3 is CASSFRTAVDGYTF. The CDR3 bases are TGTGCCAGCAGTTTTAGGACAGCAGTCGATGGCTACACCTTC.